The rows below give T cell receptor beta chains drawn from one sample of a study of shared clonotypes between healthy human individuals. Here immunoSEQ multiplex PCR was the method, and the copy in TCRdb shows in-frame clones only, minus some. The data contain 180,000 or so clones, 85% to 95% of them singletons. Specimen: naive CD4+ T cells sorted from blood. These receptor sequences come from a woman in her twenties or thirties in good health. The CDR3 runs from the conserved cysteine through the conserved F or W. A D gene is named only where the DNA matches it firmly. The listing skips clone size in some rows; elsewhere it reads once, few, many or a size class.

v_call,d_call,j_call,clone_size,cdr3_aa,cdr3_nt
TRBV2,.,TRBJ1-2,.,CASSETVGGYTF,TGTGCCAGCAGTGAAACAGTGGGGGGCTACACCTTC
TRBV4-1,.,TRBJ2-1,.,CASSQGGGRKIYEQFF,TGCGCCAGCAGCCAAGGGGGCGGTAGGAAGATCTATGAGCAGTTCTTC
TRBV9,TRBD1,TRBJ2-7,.,CASSVGWDRGSYEQYF,TGTGCCAGCAGCGTAGGATGGGACAGGGGCTCCTACGAGCAGTACTTC
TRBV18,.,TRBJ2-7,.,CASSRASQHEQYF,TGTGCCAGCTCGCGGGCCAGCCAACACGAGCAGTACTTC
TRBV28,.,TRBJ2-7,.,CASSSDYEQYF,TGTGCCAGCAGTTCCGACTACGAGCAGTACTTC
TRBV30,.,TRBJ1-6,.,CAWTPGRAWPLHF,TGTGCCTGGACCCCGGGTCGGGCCTGGCCCCTCCACTTT
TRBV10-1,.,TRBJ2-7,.,CASSERGTGRSHEQYF,TGCGCCAGCAGTGAGCGCGGGACGGGCCGGAGCCACGAGCAGTACTTC
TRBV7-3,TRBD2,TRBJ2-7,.,CASSSPGLAAYYEQYF,TGTGCCAGCAGCTCACCGGGACTAGCGGCTTACTACGAGCAGTACTTC
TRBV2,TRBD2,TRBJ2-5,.,CASSEGLAGPETQYF,TGTGCCAGCAGTGAGGGACTAGCGGGACCAGAGACCCAGTACTTC
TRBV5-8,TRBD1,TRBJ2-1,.,CASSLDRGSYNEQFF,TGTGCCAGCAGTTTAGACAGGGGATCCTACAATGAGCAGTTCTTC
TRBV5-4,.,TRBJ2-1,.,CASSLGGYEQFF,TGTGCCAGCAGCTTAGGAGGTTATGAGCAGTTCTTC
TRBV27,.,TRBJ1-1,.,CASSLRGGGTEAFF,TGTGCCAGCAGTTTACGGGGAGGTGGGACTGAAGCTTTCTTT
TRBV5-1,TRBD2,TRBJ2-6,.,CASSPGGGLPNSGANVLTF,TGCGCCAGCAGCCCCGGGGGGGGTTTACCTAACTCTGGGGCCAACGTCCTGACTTTC
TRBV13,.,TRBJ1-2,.,CASTGGLGYTF,TGTGCCAGCACGGGGGGTTTAGGCTACACCTTC
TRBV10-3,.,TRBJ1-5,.,CAISERGDQPQHF,TGTGCCATCAGTGAACGTGGCGATCAGCCCCAGCATTTT
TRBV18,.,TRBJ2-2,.,CASSEKGLYNTGELFF,TGTGCCAGCTCAGAAAAGGGACTTTATAACACCGGGGAGCTGTTTTTT
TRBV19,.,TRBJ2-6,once,CASSRLASSGANVLTF,TGTGCCAGTAGTAGGTTGGCCAGCTCTGGGGCCAACGTCCTGACTTTC
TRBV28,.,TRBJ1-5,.,CASSHSRGRALNQPQHF,TGTGCCAGCAGTCACTCTAGGGGCAGGGCCCTCAATCAGCCCCAGCATTTT
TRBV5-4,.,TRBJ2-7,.,CASSLVQDNEQYF,TGTGCCAGCAGCTTGGTACAGGATAACGAGCAGTACTTC
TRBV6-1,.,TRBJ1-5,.,CASENPSNQPQHF,TGTGCCAGCGAAAACCCTAGCAATCAGCCCCAGCATTTT
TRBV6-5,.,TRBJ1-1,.,CASSPPLGVNTEAFF,TGTGCCAGCAGCCCCCCCCTGGGGGTTAACACTGAAGCTTTCTTT
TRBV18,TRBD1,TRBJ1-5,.,CASSLDRVSNQPQHF,TGTGCCAGCTCCCTCGACAGGGTGAGCAATCAGCCCCAGCATTTT
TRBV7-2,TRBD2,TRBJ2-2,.,CASRPSGRPGELFF,TGTGCCAGCAGACCTAGCGGGAGGCCCGGGGAGCTGTTTTTT
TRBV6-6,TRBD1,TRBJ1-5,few,CASSYTGGNQPQHF,TGTGCCAGCAGTTATACAGGGGGGAATCAGCCCCAGCATTTT
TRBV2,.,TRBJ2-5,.,CASSVRELETQYF,TGTGCCAGCAGTGTTCGCGAATTGGAGACCCAGTACTTC
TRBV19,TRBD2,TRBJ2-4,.,CASSIDGLSGTSGIKNIQYF,TGTGCCAGTAGTATAGATGGGTTATCCGGGACTAGCGGGATCAAAAACATTCAGTACTTC
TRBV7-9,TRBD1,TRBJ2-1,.,CASSLVRGQGDYNEQFF,TGTGCCAGCAGCTTAGTTCGGGGACAGGGGGATTACAATGAGCAGTTCTTC
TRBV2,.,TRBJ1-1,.,CASSSGVEETEAFF,TGTGCCAGCAGTTCAGGGGTTGAGGAAACTGAAGCTTTCTTT
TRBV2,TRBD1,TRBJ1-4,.,CASREDRGLEKLFF,TGTGCCAGCAGAGAGGACAGGGGGCTTGAAAAACTGTTTTTT
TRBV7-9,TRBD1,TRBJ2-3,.,CASSLGAGGYTDTQYF,TGTGCCAGCAGCTTAGGGGCAGGGGGCTACACAGATACGCAGTATTTT
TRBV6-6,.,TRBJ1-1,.,CASSFRTEQEAFF,TGTGCCAGCAGTTTCCGGACGGAGCAAGAAGCTTTCTTT
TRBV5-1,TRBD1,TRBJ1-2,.,CASSSPPGQGRDYGYTF,TGCGCCAGCAGCTCGCCCCCGGGACAGGGGAGGGACTATGGCTACACCTTC
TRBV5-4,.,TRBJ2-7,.,CASSSQNSYEQYF,TGTGCCAGCAGCTCACAGAACAGCTACGAGCAGTACTTC
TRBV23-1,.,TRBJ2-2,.,CASRKGGTGELFF,TGCGCCAGCAGAAAGGGGGGCACCGGGGAGCTGTTTTTT
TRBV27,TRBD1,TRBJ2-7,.,CASTHRGSSYEQYF,TGTGCCAGCACGCACAGGGGTTCCTCCTACGAGCAGTACTTC
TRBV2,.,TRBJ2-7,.,CASSENWSTYEQYF,TGTGCCAGCAGTGAAAACTGGAGCACCTACGAGCAGTACTTC
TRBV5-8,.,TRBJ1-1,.,CASSLRGDTEAFF,TGTGCCAGCAGCTTACGAGGGGACACTGAAGCTTTCTTT
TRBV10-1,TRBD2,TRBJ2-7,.,CASSGTGGWDEQYF,TGCGCCAGCAGTGGAACGGGAGGTTGGGACGAGCAGTACTTC
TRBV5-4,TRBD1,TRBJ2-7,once,CASGRQGSDEQYF,TGTGCCAGCGGCCGACAGGGAAGCGACGAGCAGTACTTC
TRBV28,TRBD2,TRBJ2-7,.,CASSPLWGSGSPEQYF,TGTGCCAGCAGCCCTTTATGGGGTAGCGGGAGCCCCGAGCAGTACTTC
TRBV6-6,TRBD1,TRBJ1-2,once,CASTPRTGDGYTF,TGTGCCAGCACACCTAGGACAGGGGATGGCTACACCTTC
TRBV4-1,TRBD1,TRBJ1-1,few,CASSQRTGGGTEAFF,TGCGCCAGCAGCCAGCGGACAGGGGGCGGCACTGAAGCTTTCTTT
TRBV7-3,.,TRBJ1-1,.,CASSPGFGTEAFF,TGTGCCAGCAGCCCGGGTTTTGGGACTGAAGCTTTCTTT
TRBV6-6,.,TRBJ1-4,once,CASRPGDRFNEKLFF,TGTGCCAGCAGACCCGGAGACAGATTTAATGAAAAACTGTTTTTT
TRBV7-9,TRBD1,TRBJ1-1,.,CASSFGTANTEAFF,TGTGCCAGCAGCTTCGGGACAGCTAACACTGAAGCTTTCTTT
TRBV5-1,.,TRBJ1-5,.,CASSLTSNQPQHF,TGCGCCAGCAGCTTAACTAGCAATCAGCCCCAGCATTTT
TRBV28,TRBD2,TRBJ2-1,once,CASSSYGLAGGHNEQFF,TGTGCCAGCAGTTCTTACGGACTAGCGGGAGGGCACAATGAGCAGTTCTTC
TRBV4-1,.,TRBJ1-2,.,CASSQASTALNYGYTF,TGCGCCAGCAGCCAAGCTTCGACAGCCTTAAACTATGGCTACACCTTC
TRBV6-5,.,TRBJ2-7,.,CASSYASGQGIHEQYF,TGTGCCAGCAGTTACGCCTCGGGTCAGGGTATACACGAGCAGTACTTC
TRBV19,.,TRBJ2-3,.,CASSITGLTDTQYF,TGTGCCAGTAGTATAACGGGACTCACAGATACGCAGTATTTT
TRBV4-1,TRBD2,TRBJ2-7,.,CASSQGLAGSGVYEQYF,TGCGCCAGCAGCCAGGGACTAGCGGGATCGGGGGTATACGAGCAGTACTTC
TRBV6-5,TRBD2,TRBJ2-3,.,CASSQRGTTDTQYF,TGTGCCAGCAGTCAGCGGGGCACCACAGATACGCAGTATTTT
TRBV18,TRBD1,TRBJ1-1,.,CASSPDRTEAFF,TGTGCCAGCTCACCGGACAGGACTGAAGCTTTCTTT
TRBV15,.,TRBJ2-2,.,CATSGGPLGTGELFF,TGTGCCACCAGCGGGGGACCGCTGGGAACCGGGGAGCTGTTTTTT
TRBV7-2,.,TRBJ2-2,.,CASSLGARTGELFF,TGTGCCAGCAGCTTAGGTGCCCGGACCGGGGAGCTGTTTTTT